This TCR beta chain was identified during a study of T cell repertoires in cytomegalovirus infection. CDR1 and CDR2 (germline): SGHTA, FQGNSA. The CDR3 runs 16 residues. V was shortened by 6 bases and J by 2 bases, with 17 bases between the two germline ends. Note on this clonotype: Its antigen remains unidentified.

One entry per CDR3 protein results from TCRdb running MiXCR on the reads. The sample has a few hundred thousand distinct CDR3 sequences, almost 30% seen once. This specimen consisted of cultured PBMCs, obtained from culture after CMV antigen stimulation. This chain connects TRBV7-2 to TRBJ2-1, with D perhaps matching TRBD1 (6 bases). The sequence came from a human donor in good health (CMV status not recorded). Some clones in this sample may be carry-over from other donors' samples. The CDR3: CASRPVRGQTYNEQFF. The CDR3 region has the DNA TGTGCCAGCAGACCAGTCAGGGGCCAGACCTACAATGAGCAGTTCTTC.